This TCR beta chain was identified in a study of blood T cell repertoires in COVID-19. Study background: Collection of acute and convalescent COVID-19 samples took place in the United States, Italy and Spain. T cells, B-cell-depleted T cells, or PBMCs provided the cDNA or gDNA that served as material.

Per germline, CDR1 MGHRA and CDR2 YSYEKL. Trimming shortened V by 1 base and J by 1 base, and 10 bases separated the two germline ends. CDR3 length: 15 residues. Per the original data handling: Reference gene primer amplification yielded estimated nucleated cell counts. The data were produced by immunoSEQ multiplex PCR, yet TCRdb's version contains in-frame clones alone and is incomplete. V, J and clone size are taken as reported in that table, and D and trimming were inferred from the DNA itself. The profile shows just over 70,000 clones, around 90% of them singletons. This sequence joins TRBV4-1 and TRBJ1-1, with D hard to call. The specimen sequenced was peripheral blood. The TCR was taken from a human donor in a cohort sampled during active COVID-19. The CDR3 sequence: CASSQVGAKNTEAFF. The CDR3 DNA is TGCGCCAGCAGCCAAGTCGGTGCTAAGAACACTGAAGCTTTCTTT.